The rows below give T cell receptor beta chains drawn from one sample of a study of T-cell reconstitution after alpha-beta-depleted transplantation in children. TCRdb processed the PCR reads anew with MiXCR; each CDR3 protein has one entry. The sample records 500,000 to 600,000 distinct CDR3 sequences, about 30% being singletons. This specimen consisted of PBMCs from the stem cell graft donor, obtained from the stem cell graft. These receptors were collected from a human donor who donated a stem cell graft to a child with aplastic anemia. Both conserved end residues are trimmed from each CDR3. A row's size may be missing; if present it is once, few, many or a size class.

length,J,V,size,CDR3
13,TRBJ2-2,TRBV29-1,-,SVVLGLEDTGELF
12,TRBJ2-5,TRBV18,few,ASSPPFSLETQY
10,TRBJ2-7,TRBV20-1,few,SAPKGMDEQY
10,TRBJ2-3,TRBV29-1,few,SVAGRTDTQY
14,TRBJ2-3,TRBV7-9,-,ASSLPGTTTTDTQY
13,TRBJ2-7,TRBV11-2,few,ASSLGATGPYEQY
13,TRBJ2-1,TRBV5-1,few,ASSKTSRSYNEQF
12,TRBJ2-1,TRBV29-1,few,SVGPGLAEGEQF
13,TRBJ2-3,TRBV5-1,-,ASSLVSGAGDTQY
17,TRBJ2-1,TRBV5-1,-,ASSLGPGLAGGWGNEQF
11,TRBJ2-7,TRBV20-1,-,TASLRGRDEQY
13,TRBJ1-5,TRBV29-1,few,SVGEGQAGNQPQH
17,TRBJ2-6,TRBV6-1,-,ASRGAPGQPQTGANVLT
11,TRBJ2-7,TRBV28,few,ASSFGGNYEQY
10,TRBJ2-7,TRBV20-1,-,SALEPTYEQY
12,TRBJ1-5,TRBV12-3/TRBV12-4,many,ASSLQGSNQPQH
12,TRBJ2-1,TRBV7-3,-,ASSLTSGLNEQF
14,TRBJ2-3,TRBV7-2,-,ASSLVLAGDPDTQY
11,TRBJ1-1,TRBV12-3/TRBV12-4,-,ASSDYRGSEAF
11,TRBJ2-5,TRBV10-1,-,AKSRSNQETQY
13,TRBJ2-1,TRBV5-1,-,ASSLVRQGYNEQF
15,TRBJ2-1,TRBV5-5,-,ASSLGLGLAGVNEQF
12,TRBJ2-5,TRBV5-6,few,ASSNLAGEETQY
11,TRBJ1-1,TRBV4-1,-,ASSQDHGREAF
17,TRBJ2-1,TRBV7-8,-,ASSQRGRVAGGPYNEQF
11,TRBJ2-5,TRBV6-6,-,ASSGPSRETQY
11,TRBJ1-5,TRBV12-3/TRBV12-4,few,ASSLSVNQPQH
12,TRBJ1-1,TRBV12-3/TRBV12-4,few,ASSLQGGFPEAF
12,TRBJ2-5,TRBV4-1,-,ASRPDLGGETQY
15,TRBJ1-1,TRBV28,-,ASSLSPHAGKNTEAF
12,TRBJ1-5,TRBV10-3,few,AISEQTGVQPQH
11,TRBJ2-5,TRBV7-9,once,ASSLAGEKTQY
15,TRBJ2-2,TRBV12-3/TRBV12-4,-,ASSFPLTSFATGELF
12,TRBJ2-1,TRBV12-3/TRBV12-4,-,ASSLDRAANEQF
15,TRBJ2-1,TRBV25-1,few,ASSEGETSTDYNEQF
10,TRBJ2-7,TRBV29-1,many,SVEKGDYEQY
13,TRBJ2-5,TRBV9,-,ASSVGRLAQETQY